The clone carrying this T cell receptor (beta chain) has only one observation. Its cognate antigen is unknown. Without the conserved terminal phenylalanine or tryptophan, this CDR3 likely stems from a read error. The library targeted TCRbeta and was prepared with unique molecular identifiers. Each CDR3 protein gets one entry after TCRdb re-called the PCR reads with MiXCR. Of about 400,000 distinct CDR3 sequences in the sample, around 16% are singletons; the top ten hold 25% to 30%. This specimen belongs to a study of T-cell reconstitution after alpha-beta-depleted transplantation in children. Study-wide points: Surviving recipient T cells and thymic progenitors accounted for the high day-60 TCRbeta diversity observed in some patients. Reportedly, only several hundred clones from non-depleted graft cells drove alpha-beta T-cell counts at about two months. Newly generated T cells supplied most T-cell counts and diversity one year post-transplant.

Germline V gene data show CDR1 as SEHNR and CDR2 as FQNEAQ (reference sequence). The V and J ends lost 0 bases and 3 bases, in that order; junction bases with no gene match: 5. CDR3 length equals 15 residues. This clonotype was sampled from a boy in the first two years of life who had a stem cell transplant for Wiskott-Aldrich syndrome, so the T cells may come from the graft donor. The sequenced sample was PBMCs, mostly from graft donor cells, obtained 360 days after TCRalphabeta/CD19-depleted stem cell transplant. The rearrangement joins TRBV7-9 to TRBJ2-7; the match to TRBD2 covers 7 bases. CDR3 region: CASSLAAGALYEQYL. CDR3 coding DNA: TGTGCCAGCAGCTTAGCGGCGGGAGCGCTCTACGAGCAGTACCTC.